This is a list of T cell receptor beta chains from one sample in a study of blood T cell repertoires in COVID-19. Generated by immunoSEQ multiplex PCR, the TCRdb table keeps only in-frame clones and is missing some. The table lists approximately 10,000 clones, about 90% of them singletons, with less than 5% in the top ten. The sequenced material came from peripheral blood. The receptors come from a human donor in a cohort sampled during active COVID-19. Both conserved end residues are part of each CDR3. Fields, in order: V gene, clone size, D gene, J gene, CDR3 protein, CDR3 DNA. The D gene is left open where the match is weak. Not every row has a clone size; where given, it reads once, few, many or a size class.

TRBV27	NA	TRBD2	TRBJ2-2	CASSLWEGAGELFF	TGTGCCAGCAGTTTATGGGAGGGCGCGGGGGAGCTGTTTTTT
TRBV6-1	NA	NA	TRBJ1-2	CASREDRLNYGYTF	TGTGCCAGCAGAGAAGACAGGCTTAACTATGGCTACACCTTC
TRBV11-2	NA	NA	TRBJ1-1	CASSLAGAYTEAFF	TGTGCCAGCAGCTTGGCAGGGGCGTACACTGAAGCTTTCTTT
TRBV19	once	TRBD1	TRBJ1-1	CASRDRGIFVAEAFF	TGTGCCAGCCGGGACAGGGGAATCTTTGTCGCTGAAGCTTTCTTT
TRBV10-3	NA	NA	TRBJ2-5	CAIGGRDIMETQYF	TGTGCCATCGGAGGGCGGGATATCATGGAGACCCAGTACTTC
TRBV11-3	NA	TRBD2	TRBJ2-1	CASGKGLAGHSYNEQFF	TGTGCCAGCGGAAAAGGGCTAGCGGGGCACTCCTACAATGAGCAGTTCTTC
TRBV4-1	NA	NA	TRBJ2-5	CASSVGRGGGGETQYF	TGCGCCAGCAGCGTTGGGAGAGGGGGAGGGGGAGAGACCCAGTACTTC
TRBV3-1/TRBV3-2	few	TRBD1	TRBJ2-7	CASSLGQNLYEQYF	TGTGCCAGCAGCCTGGGACAGAACCTGTACGAGCAGTACTTC
TRBV19	NA	NA	TRBJ2-3	CASSIRGSDTQYF	TGTGCCAGTAGTATTAGGGGGTCAGATACGCAGTATTTT
TRBV2	NA	NA	TRBJ1-2	CASRSPGHYGYTF	TGTGCCAGCAGGTCCCCAGGCCACTATGGCTACACCTTC
TRBV19	NA	TRBD1	TRBJ1-1	CASSFTGARWNTEAFF	TGTGCCAGTAGTTTCACAGGGGCGCGGTGGAACACTGAAGCTTTCTTT
TRBV6-5	NA	NA	TRBJ2-7	CASSYSEGRYEQYF	TGTGCCAGCAGTTACTCTGAGGGTCGGTACGAGCAGTACTTC
TRBV18	NA	TRBD2	TRBJ2-1	CASSAMTSGNYNEQFF	TGTGCCAGCTCGGCTATGACTAGCGGGAACTACAATGAGCAGTTCTTC
TRBV18	NA	NA	TRBJ2-7	CASSPISGTGTYEQYF	TGTGCCAGCTCACCAATTTCCGGGACTGGGACCTACGAGCAGTACTTC
TRBV4-1	NA	TRBD2	TRBJ2-1	CASSQEYGSGRHEQFF	TGCGCCAGCAGCCAAGAGTATGGTAGCGGGAGACATGAGCAGTTCTTC